This TCR beta chain emerged from a study of blood T cells in healthy people across ages. Looking at the study overall: With template switching, about one barcoded beta molecule was captured per two T cells. Findings and limits, study-wide: Those diversity estimates obtained from one million T cells were thought to be underestimates. As age increased, TCR beta diversity per million T cells fell in a roughly linear fashion.

The germline V gene encodes CDR1 LGHNA and CDR2 YNFKEQ. The CDR3 spans 21 residues. V was pared by 3 bases and J by 0 bases, with 18 bases of the junction left unmatched. Sample-barcoded 5' priming and a J-beta primer mix drove a second PCR of roughly 6 to 12 cycles. TCRdb recomputed calls from the 5' RACE reads with MiXCR, one row per CDR3 protein. Counted here are approximately 730,000 distinct CDR3 sequences, 53% occurring once; the ten biggest clones make up about two fifths. In the case of this clonotype: No antigen is known for it.

The receptor comes from a man of 80 years or more in good health. The sequencing input was blood. This chain joins TRBV4-2 and TRBJ2-1, with 9 positions matching TRBD2. This chain's CDR3 is CASSQEHGEAGGRSSYNEQFF. The CDR3 DNA reads TGTGCCAGCAGCCAGGAACACGGGGAAGCGGGAGGAAGGAGCTCCTACAATGAGCAGTTCTTC.